Below are 26 T cell receptor beta chains sequenced from a single sample in a study of shared clonotypes between healthy human individuals. The naive CD8 subset, CD45RO-negative cells positively selected for CCR7, excluded terminally differentiated effector memory CD45RA+ cells. Produced via immunoSEQ multiplex PCR; TCRdb's table is partial and in-frame only. This sample has around 600,000 clones; 85% to 95% occur once, and the top ten carry about 0.11%. The sample taken for sequencing was naive CD8+ T cells sorted from blood. Source of these receptors: a woman aged 25 to 39 in good health.

The chain recombines TRBV5-6 with TRBJ2-7; possibly TRBD2 for D (7 bases). V lost 3 bases and J 6 bases, leaving 13 bases between the germline ends. The germline CDR1 and CDR2 sequences are SGHDT and YYEEEE. This CDR3 is 13 amino acids long. CDR3 DNA: TGTGCCAGCAGCTACGGGGGGCACTTCGAGCAGTACTTC. Its translation is CASSYGGHFEQYF.

V gene TRBV2 combines with J gene TRBJ2-1, with 7 bases lining up with TRBD2. This CDR3 region has 16 residues. The germline V gene has CDR1 SNHLY and CDR2 FYNNEI. The V segment lost 3 bases and the J segment 3 bases; nucleotides outside the gene matches: 8. CDR3: CASSDLGREIYNEQFF. In DNA form, the CDR3 reads TGTGCCAGCAGTGATTTAGGGCGGGAGATCTACAATGAGCAGTTCTTC. Drawing the rest from reference TRBV2 and TRBJ2-1, the complete variable domain is EPEVTQTPSHQVTQMGQEVILRCVPISNHLYFYWYRQILGQKVEFLVSFYNNEISEKSEIFDDQFSVERPDGSNFTLKIRSTKLEDSAMYFCASSDLGREIYNEQFFGPGTRLTVL.

This chain connects TRBV9 to TRBJ2-2, with D perhaps TRBD2 (6 bases). The CDR3 totals 14 residues. V gave up 0 bases and J gave up 7 bases, with 10 bases separating them. Germline-derived CDR1 and CDR2 are SGDLS and YYNGEE. Here the CDR3 reads CASSVGGIHGELFF. DNA for the CDR3: TGTGCCAGCAGCGTAGGCGGGATCCACGGGGAGCTGTTTTTT.

This chain joins TRBV28 and TRBJ1-1; a weak D match, TRBD1 (5 bases). Looked up from germline, CDR1 is MDHEN and CDR2 is SYDVKM. V was trimmed by 6 bases and J by 8 bases, leaving 10 bases between them. The CDR3 has 11 residues. DNA for the CDR3: TGTGCCAGCAGCCCGGGGGGGGAAGCTTTCTTT. It codes for CASSPGGEAFF.

The chain employs TRBV5-6 and TRBJ1-1; D may be TRBD1 (5 bases). The CDR3 has 13 residues. Trimming shortened V by 3 bases and J by 14 bases, and 20 bases separated the two germline ends. Germline CDR1 and CDR2: SGHDT and YYEEEE. CDR3 nucleotide sequence: TGTGCCAGCAGCTCACTCGTTAAGGGGAAACTCTTCTTT. As protein: CASSSLVKGKLFF.

This chain uses TRBV27 with TRBJ1-1, with no clear D. The ends were cut back, 6 bases at V and 5 bases at J, with 16 bases in the middle. Per germline, CDR1 MNHEY and CDR2 SMNVEV (reference sequence). This CDR3 region has 14 residues. This chain's CDR3 is CASSGVAGYTEAFF. The CDR3 nucleotides read TGTGCCAGCAGCGGGGTGGCAGGCTATACTGAAGCTTTCTTT.

This chain uses TRBV28 with TRBJ2-5; 10 nucleotides line up with TRBD1. The CDR3 has 13 amino acids. Germline lookup yields CDR1 MDHEN and CDR2 SYDVKM. V lost 8 bases to trimming and J lost 3 bases; unmatched junction nucleotides: 3. The CDR3: CASLGQGEETQYF. In DNA form, the CDR3 reads TGTGCCAGCCTAGGACAGGGGGAAGAGACCCAGTACTTC.

The chain carries TRBV5-6 and TRBJ1-2; 9 nucleotides align to TRBD1. CDR3 size: 15 residues. CDR1 SGHDT and CDR2 YYEEEE come from the germline V gene. Trimming removed 3 bases from V and 4 bases from J; junction bases left unmatched: 7. The CDR3 DNA follows: TGTGCCAGCAGCTCGATACAGGGGGCTCCCTATGGCTACACCTTC. Protein sequence: CASSSIQGAPYGYTF.

This clone was seen a single time. The rearrangement joins TRBV15 to TRBJ2-3; 11 nucleotides align to TRBD2. Germline V gene data show CDR1 as LNHNV and CDR2 as YYDKDF (reference sequence). This CDR3 comprises 18 residues. Trimming took 0 bases from V and 6 from J; bases not matched to a gene: 11. This chain's CDR3 is CATSRDPSRTSGWDTQYF. In nucleotides, the CDR3 is TGTGCCACCAGCAGAGATCCCTCACGGACTAGCGGGTGGGATACGCAGTATTTT.

CDR3 region: CASSRLAGVSYNEQFF. The CDR3 DNA reads as TGTGCCAGCTCACGACTAGCGGGAGTGTCCTACAATGAGCAGTTCTTC. The genes are TRBV18 and TRBJ2-1; 12 bases align to TRBD2. This CDR3 is 16 amino acids long. V lost 4 bases, J lost 1 base, and 2 bases stayed unmatched. Germline V gene data show CDR1 as KGHSH and CDR2 as LQKENI.

V and J are TRBV5-8 and TRBJ1-5; perhaps TRBD1 as D (5 bases). The germline V gene encodes CDR1 SGHTS and CDR2 YDEGEE. CDR3 length: 18 amino acids. Trimming shortened V by 4 bases and J by 0 bases, and 20 bases separated the two germline ends. CDR3 region: CASSQTGGVLYSNQPQHF. CDR3 DNA sequence: TGTGCCAGCAGCCAAACGGGGGGGGTCCTTTATAGCAATCAGCCCCAGCATTTT.

The chain combines TRBV29-1 with TRBJ2-7, with D tentatively TRBD1 (5 bases). This CDR3 contains 12 residues. Looked up from germline, CDR1 is SQVTM and CDR2 is ANQGSEA. The ends were cut back, 3 bases at V and 5 bases at J, with 11 bases in the middle. DNA for the CDR3: TGCAGCGTTGAGCGCAGGGCCCACGAGCAGTACTTC. It specifies CSVERRAHEQYF.

This clone was picked up one time. This sequence joins TRBV4-1 and TRBJ2-3, with D unresolved. Germline CDR1 is MGHRA and CDR2 is YSYEKL. The CDR3 has 13 residues. Trimming removed 4 bases at V and 4 bases at J, with 9 bases between. In nucleotides, the CDR3 is TGCGCCAGCAGCCTCCTCTTGTCAGATACGCAGTATTTT. It yields the protein CASSLLLSDTQYF.

V is TRBV2 and J is TRBJ2-7, with D uncertain. The CDR3 has 13 residues. Trimming pared 6 bases from V and 2 bases from J, leaving 11 bases between. The germline V gene has CDR1 SNHLY and CDR2 FYNNEI. The CDR3 DNA reads as TGTGCCAGCAGGGGTTGGGGTACCTACGAGCAGTACTTC. Amino acids: CASRGWGTYEQYF.

This chain connects TRBV27 to TRBJ2-5, with D perhaps matching TRBD2 (7 bases). The CDR3 is 14 residues long. V was pared by 2 bases and J by 4 bases, with 11 bases between. Per germline, CDR1 MNHEY and CDR2 SMNVEV (reference sequence). The CDR3 loop reads CASSLRGGGETQYF. In nucleotides, the CDR3 is TGTGCCAGCAGTTTAAGGGGAGGGGGAGAGACCCAGTACTTC.

The chain joins TRBV4-1 to TRBJ2-1; possible D gene TRBD2, 5 bases. V shed 4 bases and J shed 7 bases, with 11 bases lying between them. The CDR3 has 13 residues. Germline values: CDR1 MGHRA, CDR2 YSYEKL. The CDR3 spells CASSLRSGNEQFF. Here the CDR3 DNA reads TGCGCCAGCAGCCTACGGTCGGGGAATGAGCAGTTCTTC.

The chain combines TRBV7-9 with TRBJ2-7; 9 positions match TRBD1. CDR3 length: 12 amino acids. Germline V gene lookup returns CDR1 SEHNR and CDR2 FQNEAQ (reference sequence). Germline trimming cut 6 bases from V and 3 bases from J; bases unmatched to any gene: 0. The CDR3 DNA sequence: TGTGCCAGCAGGGGACAGGGCTACGAGCAGTACTTC. Translated: CASRGQGYEQYF.

J is TRBJ1-1 and V is TRBV29-1; no clear D gene. Trimming removed 0 bases at V and 2 bases at J, with 13 bases between. CDR1 and CDR2 from the germline V gene are SQVTM and ANQGSEA. The CDR3 sequence is 15 residues long. The CDR3 loop is CSVEDMDLVNTEAFF. CDR3 DNA: TGCAGCGTTGAAGACATGGACCTGGTCAACACTGAAGCTTTCTTT.

CDR3 protein: CASSQEEGGYYEQYF. DNA for the CDR3: TGCGCCAGCAGCCAAGAAGAGGGCGGTTACTACGAGCAGTACTTC. V is TRBV4-1 and J is TRBJ2-7; tentatively, D is TRBD2 (5 bases). CDR1 is MGHRA, CDR2 YSYEKL, per germline. This CDR3 comprises 15 residues. Trimming pared 0 bases from V and 3 bases from J, leaving 12 bases between.

The V and J genes are TRBV15 and TRBJ1-1; a weak D match, TRBD1 (5 bases). CDR1 LNHNV and CDR2 YYDKDF come from the germline V gene (reference sequence). The CDR3 runs 14 residues. The V end was cut by 0 bases, the J end by 4 bases, with 9 bases between. CDR3 sequence (DNA): TGTGCCACCAGCAGAGATTCAAGGGGCACTGAAGCTTTCTTT. Translated, it gives CATSRDSRGTEAFF.

The chain links TRBV19 to TRBJ1-1; D is unclear. Germline V gene sequence: CDR1 LNHDA, CDR2 SQIVND (reference sequence). Trimming pared 5 bases from V and 1 base from J, leaving 8 bases between. CDR3 length: 13 amino acids. This CDR3 reads CASSVLWNTEAFF. CDR3 bases: TGTGCCAGTAGTGTGCTTTGGAACACTGAAGCTTTCTTT.

V usage is TRBV4-1 and J usage is TRBJ2-1; D is unclear. This CDR3 has 14 residues. Germline CDR1 reads MGHRA; CDR2 reads YSYEKL. V lost 3 bases and J lost 10, with 16 bases in between. The CDR3 coding sequence is TGCGCCAGCAGCCATGCCGGGTCCTATTCAGAGCAGTTCTTC. Its translation is CASSHAGSYSEQFF.

This chain connects TRBV7-9 to TRBJ2-3, with D uncertain. CDR1 and CDR2 (germline): SEHNR, FQNEAQ (reference sequence). The CDR3 spans 16 residues. The V gene lost 4 bases and the J gene lost 1 base, with 15 bases spanning the gap. In DNA form, the CDR3 reads TGTGCCAGCAGCTCAGCCCTGGCGCCTCGCACAGATACGCAGTATTTT. Translated, it gives CASSSALAPRTDTQYF.

V is TRBV2 and J is TRBJ2-7, with D possibly TRBD2 on 6 matching bases. In germline, CDR1 is SNHLY, CDR2 FYNNEI. V was trimmed by 3 bases and J by 8 bases, leaving 14 bases between them. The CDR3 spans 13 residues. The DNA for the CDR3 is TGTGCCAGCAGTGACGGTCGCGGGAACCAGCAGTACTTC. It yields the protein CASSDGRGNQQYF.

This sequence joins TRBV28 and TRBJ1-1; perhaps TRBD1 as D (6 bases). There are 14 residues in the CDR3. Germline V gene lookup returns CDR1 MDHEN and CDR2 SYDVKM. The ends were cut back, 6 bases at V and 1 base at J, with 12 bases in the middle. CDR3 in amino acids: CASSSGASNTEAFF. Here the CDR3 DNA reads TGTGCCAGCAGCTCAGGGGCCTCGAACACTGAAGCTTTCTTT. The full variable domain, in which reference TRBV28 and TRBJ1-1 provide the parts outside the CDR3, is DVKVTQSSRYLVKRTGEKVFLECVQDMDHENMFWYRQDPGLGLRLIYFSYDVKMKEKGDIPEGYSVSREKKERFSLILESASTNQTSMYLCASSSGASNTEAFFGQGTRLTVV.

This rearrangement joins TRBV6-4 to TRBJ2-2; no clear D. V was cut by 7 bases and J by 0 bases, with 15 bases left in between. Germline V lookup: CDR1 MRHNA, CDR2 SNTAGT. CDR3 length: 16 amino acids. The CDR3, as DNA: TGTGCCAGCACGAAGCCTCGGGTACCGAACACCGGGGAGCTGTTTTTT. Translated: CASTKPRVPNTGELFF.